This is a list of T cell receptor beta chains from one sample in a study of blood T cell repertoires in COVID-19. Produced via immunoSEQ multiplex PCR; TCRdb's table is partial and in-frame only. The top ten clones hold approximately 4.3% of a sample with tens of thousands of clones, around 86% of them seen once. Sample: peripheral blood. Receptors originate from a human donor in a cohort sampled during active COVID-19. Both conserved end residues are part of each CDR3. The D gene is left open where the match is weak. Clone size is given for some rows only: seen once, a few or many times, or a class if the clone is expanded.

D | size | J | length | V | CDR3 | DNA
- | - | TRBJ2-4 | 13 | TRBV2 | CASSRQGPNIQYF | TGTGCCAGCAGTAGGCAGGGGCCAAACATTCAGTACTTC
TRBD2 | - | TRBJ2-5 | 14 | TRBV19 | CASSNRAGEGTQYF | TGTGCCAGTAGCAACCGGGCGGGAGAGGGGACCCAGTACTTC
- | - | TRBJ1-4 | 16 | TRBV3-1/TRBV3-2 | CASSRLSRRGNEKLFF | TGTGCCAGCAGCCGCCTATCTAGGAGGGGTAATGAAAAACTGTTTTTT
- | - | TRBJ2-6 | 18 | TRBV24-1 | CATSHAAGPVVGANVLTF | TGTGCCACCAGTCATGCGGCAGGGCCTGTTGTTGGGGCCAACGTCCTGACTTTC
- | - | TRBJ1-1 | 15 | TRBV28 | CASSPPGPRGTEAFF | TGTGCCAGCAGTCCCCCGGGTCCTCGGGGCACTGAAGCTTTCTTT
TRBD2 | once | TRBJ2-1 | 16 | TRBV24-1 | CATSETTSGSGNEQFF | TGTGCCACCAGTGAAACCACTAGCGGGAGTGGCAATGAGCAGTTCTTC
TRBD2 | - | TRBJ2-5 | 16 | TRBV18 | CASSPTTPSGQETQYF | TGTGCCAGCTCACCCACAACGCCTAGCGGCCAAGAGACCCAGTACTTC
TRBD1 | - | TRBJ2-7 | 15 | TRBV14 | CASSYEGQSSYEQYF | TGTGCCAGCAGCTACGAGGGACAGAGTTCCTACGAGCAGTACTTC
TRBD2 | - | TRBJ2-7 | 19 | TRBV5-6 | CASSPNIRVTSGSVYEQYF | TGTGCCAGCAGCCCCAACATCAGGGTGACTAGCGGGAGCGTATACGAGCAGTACTTC
- | - | TRBJ1-1 | 12 | TRBV29-1 | CSVSPVTGEAFF | TGCAGCGTTTCCCCGGTAACAGGAGAAGCTTTCTTT